A single sample is the source of the 15 T cell receptor beta chains below, sequenced in a study of OX40 agonist ivuxolimab in advanced cancers. Here immunoSEQ multiplex PCR was the method, and the copy in TCRdb shows in-frame clones only, minus some. This sample carries some 80,000 clones, approximately 86% of them seen once, and the ten largest clones take less than 2%. The material was CD4+ or CD8+ T cells sorted from blood, obtained in a trial of the OX40 agonist ivuxolimab. Source of these receptors: an adult with an advanced solid tumor such as melanoma, head and neck, liver or kidney cancer.

This clone came up a few times. The CDR3 reads CASSLRLTGAFGYEQYF. CDR3 nucleotides: TGTGCCAGCAGCTTGCGTCTCACAGGGGCGTTTGGATACGAGCAGTACTTC. This chain joins TRBV5-6 and TRBJ2-7, with TRBD1 matching 7 bases. The J segment lost 4 bases and the V segment lost 1 base, leaving 14 bases of the junction unmatched. CDR3 size: 17 residues. The germline CDR1 and CDR2 sequences are SGHDT and YYEEEE.

V is TRBV2 and J is TRBJ2-5, with D perhaps TRBD1 (5 bases). The length of the CDR3 is 15 residues. Trimming took off 3 bases at V and 5 bases at J, with 16 bases between the two ends. Germline CDR1 SNHLY, CDR2 FYNNEI. CDR3 bases: TGTGCCAGCAGTGATAAGGGGAATGTAAGGGAGACCCAGTACTTC. This sequence encodes CASSDKGNVRETQYF.

This clone was found once. The chain carries TRBV5-1 and TRBJ1-3; D is undetermined. CDR1 and CDR2 (germline): SGHRS, YFSETQ. CDR3 size: 16 residues. Trimming removed 5 bases at V and 6 bases at J, with 21 bases between. The CDR3 nucleotides read TGCGCCAGCAGTTTTGAAGGCGCCACCGGGGAAAACACCATATATTTT. It specifies CASSFEGATGENTIYF. Variable domain in full (rest from reference TRBV5-1 and TRBJ1-3): KAGVTQTPRYLIKTRGQQVTLSCSPISGHRSVSWYQQTPGQGLQFLFEYFSETQRNKGNFPGRFSGRQFSNSRSEMNVSTLELGDSALYLCASSFEGATGENTIYFGEGSWLTVV.

The chain combines TRBV5-6 with TRBJ1-5; the match to TRBD1 covers 7 bases. V was clipped by 2 bases and J by 0 bases; unmatched bases: 14. From germline, CDR1 is SGHDT and CDR2 YYEEEE. The CDR3 extends over 19 amino acids. As DNA, the CDR3 is TGTGCCAGCAGCTTCTCAATGGCAGGGGGGTTGTATAGCAATCAGCCCCAGCATTTT. It specifies CASSFSMAGGLYSNQPQHF.

The rearrangement joins TRBV16 to TRBJ2-1; D unresolved. V lost 2 bases to trimming and J lost 8 bases, with 16 bases between them. CDR1 KGHSY and CDR2 FQNENV come from the germline V gene. The CDR3 is made up of 15 amino acids. CDR3 amino acids: CASSQLDSLDHEQFF. Here the CDR3 DNA reads TGTGCCAGCAGCCAACTCGATTCGCTCGATCATGAGCAGTTCTTC.

The gene calls are TRBV14 and TRBJ1-1; D gene uncertain. This CDR3 spans 14 amino acids. Germline V gives CDR1 SGHDN, CDR2 FVKESK. The V end lost 7 bases, the J end lost 0 bases, and 12 bases lay between the germline ends. CDR3 residues: CASTFGAMNTEAFF. For the CDR3, the DNA is TGTGCCAGCACTTTCGGTGCGATGAACACTGAAGCTTTCTTT.

V gene TRBV28 combines with J gene TRBJ1-1; TRBD1 matches 7 bases. The V gene's germline CDR1 is MDHEN and CDR2 SYDVKM. The CDR3 runs to 15 residues. Unmatched junction bases numbered 11, after V lost 6 bases and J lost 4 bases. The CDR3 sequence is CASSPKTGYRTEAFF. Written as DNA, the CDR3 is TGTGCCAGCAGCCCCAAGACAGGGTATCGCACTGAAGCTTTCTTT.

The V and J genes are TRBV5-1 and TRBJ2-7, with 13 bases identical to TRBD2. The germline V gene encodes CDR1 SGHRS and CDR2 YFSETQ. V was pared by 4 bases and J by 5 bases, with 6 bases of the junction left unmatched. This CDR3 comprises 15 residues. The CDR3 bases are TGCGCCAGCAGCCGACTAGCGGGGGGCCACGACGAGCAGTACTTC. Translation gives CASSRLAGGHDEQYF.

The V and J genes are TRBV4-2 and TRBJ1-5; D call uncertain. Trimming took off 3 bases at V and 3 bases at J, with 15 bases between the two ends. CDR1 is LGHNA, CDR2 YNFKEQ, per germline. The length of the CDR3 is 16 residues. CDR3 sequence reads: CASSHQALSDNQPQHF. CDR3 coding DNA: TGTGCCAGCAGCCACCAGGCTCTTTCGGACAATCAGCCCCAGCATTTT.

The CDR3 loop reads CASSLAAGVETQYF. The DNA of the CDR3 is TGTGCCAGCAGCTTGGCCGCAGGGGTGGAGACCCAGTACTTC. This chain uses TRBV5-6 with TRBJ2-5; D is perhaps TRBD1 (6 bases). Germline loops: CDR1 SGHDT, CDR2 YYEEEE. The CDR3 loop spans 14 amino acids. The germline V and J ends were trimmed by 0 bases and 5 bases, with 11 bases remaining between them. Using reference TRBV5-6 and TRBJ2-5 for the parts outside the CDR3, the full variable domain is DAGVTQSPTHLIKTRGQQVTLRCSPKSGHDTVSWYQQALGQGPQFIFQYYEEEERQRGNFPDRFSGHQFPNYSSELNVNALLLGDSALYLCASSLAAGVETQYFGPGTRLLVL.

CDR3 loop: CASDRGTGNSPLHF. For the CDR3, the DNA is TGTGCCAGTGACCGCGGGACGGGCAATTCACCCCTCCACTTT. The V call is TRBV7-2, the J call TRBJ1-6; perhaps TRBD1 as D (5 bases). V shed 9 bases and J shed 7 bases, with 16 bases lying between them. The CDR3 is made up of 14 amino acids. The germline V gene has CDR1 SGHTA and CDR2 FQGNSA. The variable domain in full, with the rest retrieved from reference TRBV7-2 and TRBJ1-6, is GAGVSQSPSNKVTEKGKDVELRCDPISGHTALYWYRQSLGQGLEFLIYFQGNSAPDKSGLPSDRFSAERTGGSVSTLTIQRTQQEDSAVYLCASDRGTGNSPLHFGNGTRLTVT.

J is TRBJ1-1 and V is TRBV7-6, with a weak D call TRBD1 (6 bases). The CDR3 extends over 15 amino acids. Trimming removed 0 bases at V and 5 bases at J, with 13 bases between. Germline CDR1 and CDR2: SGHVS and FNYEAQ. DNA for the CDR3: TGTGCCAGCAGCTTAGCGCGGGGGGGCAGGACTGAAGCTTTCTTT. This gives the protein CASSLARGGRTEAFF.

This clone has a handful of counts. The J gene is TRBJ2-6, the V gene TRBV7-2, with D perhaps matching TRBD1 (5 bases). The CDR3 runs 18 residues. V lost 1 base to trimming and J lost 4 bases, with 17 bases between them. The V gene's germline CDR1 is SGHTA and CDR2 FQGNSA. CDR3 bases: TGTGCCAGCAGCTTAGACCCCAACCCAGGGTCCGGGGCCAACGTCCTGACTTTC. It yields the protein CASSLDPNPGSGANVLTF.

V is TRBV30 and J is TRBJ2-5; TRBD1 is a possible D gene (5 bases). V was cut by 0 bases and J by 5 bases, with 10 bases left in between. This CDR3 has 13 amino acids. Germline lookup yields CDR1 GTSNPN and CDR2 SVGIG (reference sequence). In nucleotides, the CDR3 is TGTGCCTGGAGTGTACATGGGGCGGAGACCCAGTACTTC. This encodes CAWSVHGAETQYF.

The chain joins TRBV9 to TRBJ2-5; no clear D. Germline loops: CDR1 SGDLS, CDR2 YYNGEE. The CDR3 covers 13 residues. V was cut by 0 bases and J by 2 bases, with 5 bases left in between. The CDR3 nucleotides read TGTGCCAGCAGCGTAGCTGGGCAAGAGACCCAGTACTTC. As protein: CASSVAGQETQYF. Together with reference TRBV9 and TRBJ2-5, the CDR3 gives the full variable domain: DSGVTQTPKHLITATGQRVTLRCSPRSGDLSVYWYQQSLDQGLQFLIQYYNGEERAKGNILERFSAQQFPDLHSELNLSSLELGDSALYFCASSVAGQETQYFGPGTRLLVL.